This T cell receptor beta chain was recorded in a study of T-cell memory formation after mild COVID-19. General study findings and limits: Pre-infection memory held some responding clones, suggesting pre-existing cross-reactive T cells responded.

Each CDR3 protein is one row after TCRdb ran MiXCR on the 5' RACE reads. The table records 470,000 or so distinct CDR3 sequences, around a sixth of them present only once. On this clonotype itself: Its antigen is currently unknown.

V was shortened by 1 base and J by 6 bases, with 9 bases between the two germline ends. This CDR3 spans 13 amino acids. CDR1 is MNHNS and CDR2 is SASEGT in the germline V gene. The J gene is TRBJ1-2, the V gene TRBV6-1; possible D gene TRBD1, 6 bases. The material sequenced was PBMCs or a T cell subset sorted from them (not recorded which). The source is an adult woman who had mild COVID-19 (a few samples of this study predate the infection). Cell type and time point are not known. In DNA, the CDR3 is TGTGCCAGCAGTGAAGGTTACAGGGATGGCTACACCTTC. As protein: CASSEGYRDGYTF.